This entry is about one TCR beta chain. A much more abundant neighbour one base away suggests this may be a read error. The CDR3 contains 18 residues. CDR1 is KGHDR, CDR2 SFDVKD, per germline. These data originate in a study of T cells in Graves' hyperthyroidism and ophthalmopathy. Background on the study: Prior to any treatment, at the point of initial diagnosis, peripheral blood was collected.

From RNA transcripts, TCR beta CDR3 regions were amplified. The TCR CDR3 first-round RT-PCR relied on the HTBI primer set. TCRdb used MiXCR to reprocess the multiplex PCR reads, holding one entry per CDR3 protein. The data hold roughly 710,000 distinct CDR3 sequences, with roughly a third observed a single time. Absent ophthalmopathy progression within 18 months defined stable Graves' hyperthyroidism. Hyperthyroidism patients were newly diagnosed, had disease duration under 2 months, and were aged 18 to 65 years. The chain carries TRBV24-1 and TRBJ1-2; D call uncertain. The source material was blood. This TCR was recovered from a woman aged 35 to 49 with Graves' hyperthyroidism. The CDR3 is CATSDLPTPDKPNHGYTF. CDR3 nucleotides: TGTGCCACCAGTGATTTGCCGACTCCGGATAAGCCTAACCATGGCTACACCTTC.